This T cell receptor beta chain stems from a study of blood T cell repertoires in COVID-19. Study overall: The United States, Italy and Spain supplied acute and convalescent COVID-19 samples. Sources were T cells, B-cell-depleted T cells, or PBMCs; the material itself was cDNA or gDNA.

Only in-frame clones appear in the TCRdb table, and some are missing; sequencing was by immunoSEQ multiplex PCR. The data contain 200,000 or so clones, roughly 84% of them singletons. CDR3 length equals 16 residues. Germline V lookup: CDR1 LGHDT, CDR2 YNNKEL (reference sequence). The germline V and J ends were trimmed by 2 bases and 5 bases, with 15 bases remaining between them. This TCR was recovered from a man aged 40-49 years with active or convalescent COVID-19. Sequencing was performed on peripheral blood. The chain is built from TRBV3-1 (or the pseudogene TRBV3-2) and TRBJ1-4; D ambiguous. The CDR3 DNA reads as TGTGCCAGCAGCCAAAACCTAGGGAGCTTAAATGAAAAACTGTTTTTT. The encoded protein is CASSQNLGSLNEKLFF.